This record concerns one T cell receptor beta chain sequence. This record comes from a study of cytomegalovirus exposure and HLA in healthy donors. The PCR was carried out with 60 Vbeta primers and 13 Jbeta primers. This table comes from immunoSEQ multiplex PCR, and its TCRdb copy is limited to in-frame clones, with some not included. Here the sample spans about 140,000 clones, approximately 79% being singletons. The CDR3 runs 14 residues. Trimming stripped 2 bases from V and 1 base from J, with 8 bases between. Germline V lookup: CDR1 SGHTA, CDR2 FQGNSA. This receptor was taken from a man younger than 30 in good health and CMV-seronegative. The J gene is TRBJ1-1, the V gene TRBV7-2; D call uncertain. The sample was PBMCs. The CDR3 coding sequence is TGTGCCAGCAGCTTAAGTTCAGGGAACACTGAAGCTTTCTTT. Amino acids: CASSLSSGNTEAFF. The full variable domain, rest sourced from reference TRBV7-2 and TRBJ1-1, is GAGVSQSPSNKVTEKGKDVELRCDPISGHTALYWYRQSLGQGLEFLIYFQGNSAPDKSGLPSDRFSAERTGGSVSTLTIQRTQQEDSAVYLCASSLSSGNTEAFFGQGTRLTVV.